This T cell receptor beta chain was identified during a study of Graves' ophthalmopathy and Graves' hyperthyroidism. Study-wide results and caveats: A classifier, a 13-signature model, separated ophthalmopathy from stable hyperthyroidism with approximately 87% sensitivity and approximately 81% specificity. Most expanded thyroid clonotypes above 0.001 frequency also appeared in blood. Ophthalmopathy progression was predicted with 55% to 71% sensitivity and around 72% specificity.

From RNA, the CDR3 regions of TCR beta chains were amplified and sequenced. First-round RT-PCR with HTBI primers preceded a second-round multiplex PCR. TCRdb reprocessed the multiplex PCR reads via MiXCR and lists one record per CDR3 protein. Of about 740,000 distinct CDR3 sequences in the sample, roughly two fifths were seen once. The diagnosis combined clinical symptoms, thyroxine, TRAb, thyroid ultrasound and orbital computed tomography scans. About this clonotype: Its specificity is not known.

V shed 6 bases and J 2 bases; nucleotides not matched to a gene: 11. Germline V gives CDR1 DFQATT, CDR2 SNEGSKA (reference sequence). The CDR3 totals 16 residues. Sequencing was carried out using peripheral blood. The J gene is TRBJ1-5, the V gene TRBV20-1; 9 positions agree with TRBD1. This receptor was identified in an adult man with Graves' ophthalmopathy. Written as DNA, the CDR3 is TGCAGTGCCCTCCGACCTAGGACAGGGGGCAATCAGCCCCAGCATTTT. Amino acids: CSALRPRTGGNQPQHF.